A selection of T cell receptor beta chains follows, all from one sample in a study of T cells in Graves' hyperthyroidism and ophthalmopathy. One entry per CDR3 protein, called by TCRdb with MiXCR from the multiplex PCR reads. In the table there are about 270,000 distinct CDR3 sequences, less than 30% of which are singletons. Sequencing was done on a sample of blood. Every receptor here comes from a man aged 35-49 years with Graves' hyperthyroidism that later progressed to Graves' ophthalmopathy. The CDR3 runs from the conserved cysteine through the conserved F or W. A D gene is named only where the DNA matches it firmly. Clone size is not always given. Where it is, it says once, few, many or a class for expanded clones.

TRBJ2-5 | TRBD2 | many | TRBV11-3 | TGTGCCAGCAGCTTAGTACTTCTTGTGCTAGCGGGAGGTAAACAAGAGACCCAGTACTTC | CASSLVLLVLAGGKQETQYF
TRBJ2-2 | NA | many | TRBV5-1 | TGCGCCAGCAGCTCCTTTAGCGGCCCCGGGGAGCTGTTTTTT | CASSSFSGPGELFF
TRBJ2-7 | TRBD2 | NA | TRBV7-2 | TGTGCCAGCAGCTTATCACGCGGGAGTTTTATCGAGCAGTACTTC | CASSLSRGSFIEQYF
TRBJ2-7 | TRBD2 | many | TRBV13 | TGTGCCAGCAGCTTGCCTAGCGGCTACGAGCAGTACTTC | CASSLPSGYEQYF
TRBJ1-2 | TRBD1 | many | TRBV30 | TGTGCCTGGAGACCGATAACAGGGGACTATGGCTACACCTTC | CAWRPITGDYGYTF
TRBJ2-2 | TRBD2 | many | TRBV27 | TGTGCCAGCACTCCCTGGTTAGGGAGTAGCGGGATTGGGGAGCTGTTTTTT | CASTPWLGSSGIGELFF
TRBJ2-2 | NA | NA | TRBV28 | TGTGCCAGCAGTTTTACCGGACTGACCGGGGAGCTGTTTTTT | CASSFTGLTGELFF
TRBJ2-2 | NA | once | TRBV28 | TGTGCCAGCAGACTTCCGGGACTGCCGACCGGGGAGCTGTTTTTT | CASRLPGLPTGELFF
TRBJ1-3 | NA | NA | TRBV7-2 | TGTGCCAGCAGCTTTCAGGGAACTGGAAACACCATATATTTT | CASSFQGTGNTIYF
TRBJ2-7 | NA | many | TRBV14 | TGTGCCAGCAGCCATAGATTTGTAGGGTACGAGCAGTACTTC | CASSHRFVGYEQYF
TRBJ2-2 | NA | many | TRBV29-1 | TGCAGCGTTGCGGGCGCCGGGGAGCTGTTTTTT | CSVAGAGELFF
TRBJ2-7 | TRBD2 | many | TRBV28 | TGTGCCAGCATCGCTTACGGACTAGCGCCCACCTACGAGCAGTACTTC | CASIAYGLAPTYEQYF
TRBJ2-2 | TRBD1 | many | TRBV12-3/TRBV12-4 | TGTGCCAGCAGTTTTTTACAGGGGGCGAACACCGGGGAGCTGTTTTTT | CASSFLQGANTGELFF
TRBJ2-5 | NA | many | TRBV12-3/TRBV12-4 | TGTGCCAGCAGTTTGACCCGCCTGGTTGAAGAGACCCAGTACTTC | CASSLTRLVEETQYF
TRBJ1-5 | TRBD1 | many | TRBV2 | TGTGCCAGCAGTGATTGGACAGGGGGAGAATATAGCAATCAGCCCCAGCATTTT | CASSDWTGGEYSNQPQHF
TRBJ2-2 | TRBD1 | many | TRBV5-1 | TGCGCCAGCAGCCCTCCCCCACCGGGACAGGGACCCGGGGAGCTGTTTTTT | CASSPPPPGQGPGELFF
TRBJ2-5 | NA | many | TRBV20-1 | TGCAGTGCTAGCCCCAGGCGGAGGTACCAAGAGACCCAGTACTTC | CSASPRRRYQETQYF
TRBJ1-1 | TRBD1 | many | TRBV4-1 | TGCGCCAGCAGCAAACCGGCGGGACAGGGTTTCACTGAAGCTTTCTTT | CASSKPAGQGFTEAFF
TRBJ1-6 | TRBD1 | many | TRBV12-3/TRBV12-4 | TGTGCCAGCAGCCGGGACAGGGAATCACCCCTCCACTTT | CASSRDRESPLHF
TRBJ1-3 | TRBD1 | NA | TRBV12-3/TRBV12-4 | TGTGCCAGCAGCCGAACTACAGGGGTAGGAAACACCATATATTTT | CASSRTTGVGNTIYF